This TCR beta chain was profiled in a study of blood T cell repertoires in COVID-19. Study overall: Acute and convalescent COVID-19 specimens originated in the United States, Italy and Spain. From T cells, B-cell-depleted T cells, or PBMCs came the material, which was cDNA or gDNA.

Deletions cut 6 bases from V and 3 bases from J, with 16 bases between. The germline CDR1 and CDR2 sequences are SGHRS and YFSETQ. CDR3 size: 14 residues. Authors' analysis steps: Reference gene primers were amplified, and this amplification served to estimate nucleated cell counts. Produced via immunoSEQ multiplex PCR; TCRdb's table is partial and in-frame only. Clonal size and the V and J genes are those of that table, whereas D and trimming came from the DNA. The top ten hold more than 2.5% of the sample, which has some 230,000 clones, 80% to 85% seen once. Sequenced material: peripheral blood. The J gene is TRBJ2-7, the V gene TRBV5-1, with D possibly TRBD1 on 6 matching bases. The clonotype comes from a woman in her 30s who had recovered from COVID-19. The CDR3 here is CASTDSRGYYEQYF. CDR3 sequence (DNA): TGCGCCAGCACGGACAGCCGAGGATACTACGAGCAGTACTTC.